This TCR beta chain was found in a study of cytomegalovirus exposure and HLA in healthy donors. In the case of this clone: Its specificity is unknown. This specimen includes other DNA sequences encoding the same CDR3.

Germline CDR1 and CDR2: LGHNA and YSLEER. Trimming removed 1 base at V and 0 bases at J, with 10 bases between. CDR3 length equals 15 residues. Study-level points and caveats: Excluded: some indistinguishable V segments such as TRBV6-2 and TRBV6-3. Previously analyzed data showed that most TCR beta V segments were productive at a frequency of about 90% or about 30%.

Vbeta (60) and Jbeta (13) primers were used in the PCR. Assay: immunoSEQ multiplex PCR; the TCRdb copy retains only in-frame clones and omits some. The sample contains 90,000 to 100,000 clones, roughly 76% of which appear only once. The V and J genes are TRBV4-3 and TRBJ2-7, with D maybe TRBD2 (5 bases). Sequencing input: PBMCs. The clonotype comes from a man in his forties in good health and CMV-seronegative. This CDR3 reads CASSQVPGSSYEQYF. CDR3 in DNA: TGCGCCAGCAGCCAAGTCCCGGGGAGCTCCTACGAGCAGTACTTC.